This is a list of T cell receptor beta chains from one sample in a study of T cell repertoires in cytomegalovirus infection. Their cognate antigens are unknown. TCRdb processed the reads anew with MiXCR; each CDR3 protein has one entry. The data contain approximately 110,000 distinct CDR3 sequences, 9.5% to 13% of them singletons. Material: PBMCs, sequenced either directly or after in vitro stimulation (not recorded which). The source is a human donor in good health (CMV status not recorded). Some clones in this sample may be carry-over from other donors' samples. Each CDR3 is given with its conserved first and last residue. D genes are given only for firm matches. Clone size is shown for a subset of rows, as once, few, many or a class of expanded clone.

d_call: -
v_call: TRBV19
j_call: TRBJ1-5
clone_size: -
cdr3_aa: CASSIEGYSNQPQHF
cdr3_nt: TGTGCCAGTAGTATAGAGGGATATAGCAATCAGCCCCAGCATTTT

d_call: TRBD2
v_call: TRBV6-6
j_call: TRBJ2-3
clone_size: -
cdr3_aa: CASSYELLAGGGNTQYF
cdr3_nt: TGTGCCAGCAGTTACGAGCTACTAGCGGGAGGGGGGAATACGCAGTATTTT

d_call: -
v_call: TRBV2
j_call: TRBJ1-1
clone_size: -
cdr3_aa: CASSVTSLNTEAFF
cdr3_nt: TGTGCCAGCAGTGTGACCAGTTTGAACACTGAAGCTTTCTTT

d_call: TRBD1
v_call: TRBV7-2
j_call: TRBJ1-2
clone_size: few
cdr3_aa: CASSPETGGGYGYTF
cdr3_nt: TGTGCCAGCAGCCCCGAGACAGGGGGCGGCTATGGCTACACCTTC

d_call: TRBD1
v_call: TRBV29-1
j_call: TRBJ2-7
clone_size: few
cdr3_aa: CSVPGQGAQGEQYF
cdr3_nt: TGCAGCGTTCCGGGACAGGGGGCGCAAGGCGAGCAGTACTTC

d_call: TRBD2
v_call: TRBV12-3/TRBV12-4
j_call: TRBJ2-7
clone_size: few
cdr3_aa: CASSLGGPVGEQYF
cdr3_nt: TGTGCCAGCAGTTTGGGAGGGCCAGTGGGCGAGCAGTACTTC

d_call: -
v_call: TRBV12-3/TRBV12-4
j_call: TRBJ1-5
clone_size: many
cdr3_aa: CASSLAGGHSNQPQHF
cdr3_nt: TGTGCCAGCAGTTTAGCCGGGGGGCATAGCAATCAGCCCCAGCATTTT

d_call: -
v_call: TRBV6-2/TRBV6-3
j_call: TRBJ1-1
clone_size: -
cdr3_aa: CASSFYKTQAFF
cdr3_nt: TGTGCCAGCAGTTTCTACAAAACCCAAGCTTTCTTT

d_call: -
v_call: TRBV6-2/TRBV6-3
j_call: TRBJ1-1
clone_size: once
cdr3_aa: CASSYQWGGSTEAFF
cdr3_nt: TGTGCCAGCAGTTACCAATGGGGAGGGAGCACTGAAGCTTTCTTT

d_call: -
v_call: TRBV3-1
j_call: TRBJ2-7
clone_size: many
cdr3_aa: CASSPGTRGYEQYF
cdr3_nt: TGTGCCAGCAGCCCGGGGACCCGGGGCTACGAGCAGTACTTC

d_call: -
v_call: TRBV6-6
j_call: TRBJ1-6
clone_size: many
cdr3_aa: CASSYGSNSYNSPLHF
cdr3_nt: TGTGCCAGCAGTTACGGGAGTAACTCCTATAATTCACCCCTCCACTTT

d_call: -
v_call: TRBV10-3
j_call: TRBJ2-2
clone_size: many
cdr3_aa: CAISEPGLENTGELFF
cdr3_nt: TGTGCCATCAGTGAGCCCGGACTGGAGAACACCGGGGAGCTGTTTTTT

d_call: TRBD2
v_call: TRBV4-1
j_call: TRBJ2-7
clone_size: large
cdr3_aa: CASSQVGTSGSPYEQYF
cdr3_nt: TGCGCCAGCAGCCAAGTCGGGACTAGCGGGAGTCCCTACGAGCAGTACTTC

d_call: -
v_call: TRBV7-9
j_call: TRBJ1-1
clone_size: many
cdr3_aa: CASSAEDREAFF
cdr3_nt: TGTGCCAGCAGCGCGGAGGACAGAGAAGCTTTCTTT

d_call: TRBD1
v_call: TRBV5-4
j_call: TRBJ1-1
clone_size: many
cdr3_aa: CASSPGTAGLEAFF
cdr3_nt: TGTGCCAGCAGCCCCGGGACAGCGGGCCTTGAAGCTTTCTTT

d_call: -
v_call: TRBV7-7
j_call: TRBJ1-5
clone_size: many
cdr3_aa: CASSCRGELRRNQPQHF
cdr3_nt: TGTGCTAGCAGCTGTCGCGGGGAGCTGAGGAGGAATCAGCCCCAGCATTTT

d_call: TRBD2
v_call: TRBV4-2
j_call: TRBJ2-3
clone_size: many
cdr3_aa: CASSQGTSGSPDTQYF
cdr3_nt: TGTGCCAGCAGCCAAGGGACTAGCGGGAGCCCAGATACGCAGTATTTT

d_call: -
v_call: TRBV7-2
j_call: TRBJ2-3
clone_size: many
cdr3_aa: CASRFGTSTDTQYF
cdr3_nt: TGTGCCAGCAGATTTGGGACTAGCACAGATACGCAGTATTTT

d_call: TRBD1
v_call: TRBV7-2
j_call: TRBJ2-7
clone_size: -
cdr3_aa: CASSSPTGYEQYF
cdr3_nt: TGTGCCAGCAGCTCTCCGACAGGGTACGAGCAGTACTTC

d_call: -
v_call: TRBV7-2
j_call: TRBJ2-1
clone_size: many
cdr3_aa: CASSSGWGASPNEQFF
cdr3_nt: TGTGCCAGCAGCTCCGGTTGGGGAGCGTCTCCCAATGAGCAGTTCTTC

d_call: -
v_call: TRBV20-1
j_call: TRBJ2-5
clone_size: few
cdr3_aa: CSASSASGGWRTKETQYF
cdr3_nt: TGCAGTGCTAGTTCCGCCTCCGGCGGATGGAGGACCAAAGAGACCCAGTACTTC

d_call: -
v_call: TRBV12-5
j_call: TRBJ2-1
clone_size: many
cdr3_aa: CASGLVLGSSSNEQFF
cdr3_nt: TGTGCTAGTGGTTTGGTACTGGGGAGCTCCAGCAATGAGCAGTTCTTC

d_call: TRBD2
v_call: TRBV7-2
j_call: TRBJ2-5
clone_size: many
cdr3_aa: CASISLAGIQETQYF
cdr3_nt: TGTGCCAGCATAAGTTTAGCGGGCATCCAAGAGACCCAGTACTTC

d_call: -
v_call: TRBV6-5
j_call: TRBJ2-7
clone_size: many
cdr3_aa: CASNGRTYEQYF
cdr3_nt: TGTGCCAGCAACGGGAGAACCTACGAGCAGTACTTC

d_call: TRBD1
v_call: TRBV6-2/TRBV6-3
j_call: TRBJ2-2
clone_size: many
cdr3_aa: CASSSGTGGTTGELFF
cdr3_nt: TGTGCCAGCAGTTCCGGGACAGGGGGGACCACCGGGGAGCTGTTTTTT

d_call: TRBD2
v_call: TRBV27
j_call: TRBJ2-7
clone_size: few
cdr3_aa: CASSPRTSGHYEQYF
cdr3_nt: TGTGCCAGCAGTCCCAGGACTAGCGGGCACTACGAGCAGTACTTC

d_call: TRBD2
v_call: TRBV7-9
j_call: TRBJ2-2
clone_size: many
cdr3_aa: CASTPQLAGGPGGELFF
cdr3_nt: TGTGCCAGCACTCCACAACTAGCGGGAGGGCCTGGCGGGGAGCTGTTTTTT

d_call: TRBD1
v_call: TRBV19
j_call: TRBJ2-1
clone_size: -
cdr3_aa: CASSTLQGRNEQFF
cdr3_nt: TGTGCCAGTAGTACTCTACAGGGGCGGAATGAGCAGTTCTTC

d_call: -
v_call: TRBV20-1
j_call: TRBJ1-6
clone_size: few
cdr3_aa: CSARVGNSPLHF
cdr3_nt: TGCAGTGCTAGAGTGGGGAATTCACCCCTCCACTTT

d_call: TRBD2
v_call: TRBV30
j_call: TRBJ2-1
clone_size: few
cdr3_aa: CAWSGSGREAYNEQFF
cdr3_nt: TGTGCCTGGAGTGGTTCTGGGCGGGAGGCCTACAATGAGCAGTTCTTC

d_call: TRBD2
v_call: TRBV19
j_call: TRBJ2-1
clone_size: few
cdr3_aa: CASEGLAGAKDEQFF
cdr3_nt: TGTGCCAGCGAGGGACTAGCGGGAGCTAAAGATGAGCAGTTCTTC

d_call: -
v_call: TRBV7-3
j_call: TRBJ2-6
clone_size: many
cdr3_aa: CASSPVSGANVLTF
cdr3_nt: TGTGCCAGCAGCCCAGTAAGTGGGGCCAACGTCCTGACTTTC

d_call: TRBD1
v_call: TRBV2
j_call: TRBJ2-6
clone_size: many
cdr3_aa: CASSLRQGITSGANVLTF
cdr3_nt: TGTGCCAGCAGTCTAAGACAGGGTATTACCTCTGGGGCCAACGTCCTGACTTTC

d_call: TRBD1
v_call: TRBV30
j_call: TRBJ2-1
clone_size: -
cdr3_aa: CAWSTGTGELDEQFF
cdr3_nt: TGTGCCTGGAGTACGGGGACAGGGGAATTGGATGAGCAGTTCTTC

d_call: -
v_call: TRBV7-8
j_call: TRBJ2-2
clone_size: many
cdr3_aa: CASSLVLANTGELFF
cdr3_nt: TGTGCCAGCAGCTTGGTTCTAGCCAACACCGGGGAGCTGTTTTTT

d_call: -
v_call: TRBV29-1
j_call: TRBJ2-3
clone_size: many
cdr3_aa: CSASGGEVTDTQYF
cdr3_nt: TGCAGCGCCTCCGGTGGGGAGGTCACAGATACGCAGTATTTT

d_call: TRBD2
v_call: TRBV19
j_call: TRBJ2-2
clone_size: many
cdr3_aa: CASSIERGRATGELFF
cdr3_nt: TGTGCCAGTAGTATAGAGCGCGGGAGGGCCACCGGGGAGCTGTTTTTT

d_call: -
v_call: TRBV4-2
j_call: TRBJ2-2
clone_size: many
cdr3_aa: CASSNRVPAGGELFF
cdr3_nt: TGTGCCAGCAGCAACCGGGTCCCGGCGGGCGGGGAGCTGTTTTTT

d_call: -
v_call: TRBV12-3/TRBV12-4
j_call: TRBJ2-1
clone_size: many
cdr3_aa: CASSFPYNEQFF
cdr3_nt: TGTGCCAGCAGTTTTCCGTACAATGAGCAGTTCTTC

d_call: -
v_call: TRBV4-3
j_call: TRBJ1-2
clone_size: -
cdr3_aa: CASSQDLAAGRGYGYTF
cdr3_nt: TGCGCCAGCAGCCAAGATCTCGCGGCAGGCCGGGGCTATGGCTACACCTTC

d_call: TRBD1
v_call: TRBV7-2
j_call: TRBJ1-3
clone_size: once
cdr3_aa: CASSLGPGQTSGPNRIYF
cdr3_nt: TGTGCCAGCAGCTTGGGGCCGGGACAGACAAGTGGCCCCAATAGGATATATTTT

d_call: -
v_call: TRBV9
j_call: TRBJ2-3
clone_size: -
cdr3_aa: CASSVRRNTDTQYF
cdr3_nt: TGTGCCAGCAGCGTTCGGCGGAACACAGATACGCAGTATTTT

d_call: -
v_call: TRBV29-1
j_call: TRBJ1-1
clone_size: -
cdr3_aa: CSVEPGGNTEAFF
cdr3_nt: TGCAGCGTTGAACCGGGGGGGAACACTGAAGCTTTCTTT

d_call: -
v_call: TRBV19
j_call: TRBJ1-3
clone_size: many
cdr3_aa: CASSISSSGNTIYF
cdr3_nt: TGTGCCAGTAGTATTTCCAGCTCTGGAAACACCATATATTTT

d_call: TRBD1
v_call: TRBV11-2
j_call: TRBJ2-1
clone_size: many
cdr3_aa: CASQPGQGYNEQFF
cdr3_nt: TGTGCCAGCCAACCGGGACAGGGATACAATGAGCAGTTCTTC

d_call: TRBD2
v_call: TRBV7-2
j_call: TRBJ2-1
clone_size: few
cdr3_aa: CASSGPLAAPYNEQFF
cdr3_nt: TGTGCCAGCAGCGGCCCACTAGCGGCACCTTACAATGAGCAGTTCTTC

d_call: -
v_call: TRBV20-1
j_call: TRBJ2-5
clone_size: -
cdr3_aa: CSASMILGETQYF
cdr3_nt: TGCAGTGCTAGTATGATCCTAGGGGAGACCCAGTACTTC

d_call: -
v_call: TRBV2
j_call: TRBJ2-5
clone_size: few
cdr3_aa: CATSRGGRETQYF
cdr3_nt: TGTGCCACCTCCAGGGGGGGGCGAGAGACCCAGTACTTC

d_call: -
v_call: TRBV20-1
j_call: TRBJ1-5
clone_size: few
cdr3_aa: CSAHRGGNNQPQHF
cdr3_nt: TGCAGTGCTCATCGAGGGGGAAACAATCAGCCCCAGCATTTT

d_call: TRBD2
v_call: TRBV4-1
j_call: TRBJ2-1
clone_size: few
cdr3_aa: CASSQPSSGSSYNEQFF
cdr3_nt: TGCGCCAGCAGCCAACCTTCTAGCGGGAGCTCCTACAATGAGCAGTTCTTC

d_call: -
v_call: TRBV12-3/TRBV12-4
j_call: TRBJ2-5
clone_size: -
cdr3_aa: CANSLGGLAETQYF
cdr3_nt: TGTGCCAACAGTTTAGGAGGGTTGGCGGAGACCCAGTACTTC

d_call: -
v_call: TRBV12-3/TRBV12-4
j_call: TRBJ2-3
clone_size: -
cdr3_aa: CASSARQDTQYF
cdr3_nt: TGTGCCAGCAGTGCGAGGCAAGATACGCAGTATTTT

d_call: -
v_call: TRBV12-3/TRBV12-4
j_call: TRBJ1-5
clone_size: -
cdr3_aa: CASSFYGGENQPQHF
cdr3_nt: TGTGCCAGCAGTTTCTACGGGGGGGAGAATCAGCCCCAGCATTTT